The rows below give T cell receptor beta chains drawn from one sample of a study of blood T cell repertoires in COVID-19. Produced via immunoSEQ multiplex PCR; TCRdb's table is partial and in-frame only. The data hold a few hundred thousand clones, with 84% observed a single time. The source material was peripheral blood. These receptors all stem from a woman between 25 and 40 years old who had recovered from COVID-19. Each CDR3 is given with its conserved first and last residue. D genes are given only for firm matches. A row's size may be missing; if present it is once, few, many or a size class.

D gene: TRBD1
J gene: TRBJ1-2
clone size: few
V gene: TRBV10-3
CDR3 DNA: TGTGCCATCACTCCGGACAGGGCCGGCTACACCTTC
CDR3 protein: CAITPDRAGYTF

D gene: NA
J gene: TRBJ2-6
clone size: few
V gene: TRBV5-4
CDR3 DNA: TGTGCCAGCAGCTTACAGGGGGGGGTCTCTGGGGCCAACGTCCTGACTTTC
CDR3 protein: CASSLQGGVSGANVLTF

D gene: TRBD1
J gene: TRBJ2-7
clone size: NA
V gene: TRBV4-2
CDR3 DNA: TGTGCCAGCAGCCCAGGACAGGGGGCGAGAGAGCAGTACTTC
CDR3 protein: CASSPGQGAREQYF

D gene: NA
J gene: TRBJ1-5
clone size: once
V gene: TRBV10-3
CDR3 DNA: TGTGCCATCAGTGAGTCCTTGGGGGGGGTGCAGCCCCAGCATTTT
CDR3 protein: CAISESLGGVQPQHF

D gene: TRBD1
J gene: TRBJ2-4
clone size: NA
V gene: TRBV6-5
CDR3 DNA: TGTGCCAGCGGGGACAGTCGGTACATTCAGTACTTC
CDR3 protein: CASGDSRYIQYF

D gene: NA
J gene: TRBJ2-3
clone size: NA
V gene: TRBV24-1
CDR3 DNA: TGTGCCACCGGAGCCGACTTCGGCACAGATACGCAGTATTTT
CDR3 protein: CATGADFGTDTQYF

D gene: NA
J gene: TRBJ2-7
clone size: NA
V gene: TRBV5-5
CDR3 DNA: TGTGCCAGCAGCTTGTACGGGGCCTACGAGCAGTACTTC
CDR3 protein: CASSLYGAYEQYF

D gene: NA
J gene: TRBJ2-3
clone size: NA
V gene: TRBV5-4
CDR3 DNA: TGTGCCAGCAGCTTCCCAGGGGCGCGAATAACAGATACGCAGTATTTT
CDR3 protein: CASSFPGARITDTQYF

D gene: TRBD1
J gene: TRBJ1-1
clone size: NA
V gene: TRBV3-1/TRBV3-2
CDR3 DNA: TGTGCCAGCAGCCAAGCGCGGACAGGGAGCACTGAAGCTTTCTTT
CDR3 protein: CASSQARTGSTEAFF

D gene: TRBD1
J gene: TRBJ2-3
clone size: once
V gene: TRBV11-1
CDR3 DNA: TGTGCCAGCAGCGCGGGACAGGGGGCTCTACATACGCAGTATTTT
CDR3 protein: CASSAGQGALHTQYF

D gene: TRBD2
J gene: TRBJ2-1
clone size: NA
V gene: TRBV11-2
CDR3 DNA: TGTGCCAGCAGCTTAAGCCGCGGGAGCTCCTACAATGAGCAGTTCTTC
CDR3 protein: CASSLSRGSSYNEQFF

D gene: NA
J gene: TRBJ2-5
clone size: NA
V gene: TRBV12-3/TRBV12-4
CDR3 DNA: TGTGCCAGCAGGCTGGAGGGGCCACAGACCCAGTACTTC
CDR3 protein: CASRLEGPQTQYF

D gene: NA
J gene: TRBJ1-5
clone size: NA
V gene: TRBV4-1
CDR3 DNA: TGCGCCAGCAGCCAAGCGAGCTCTCGCTCAGGTCAGCCCCAGCATTTT
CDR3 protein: CASSQASSRSGQPQHF

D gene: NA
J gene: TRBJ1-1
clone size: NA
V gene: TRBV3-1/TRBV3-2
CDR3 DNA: TGTGCCAGCAGCCAAGTCCGCGGGGTAGCTTTCTTT
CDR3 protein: CASSQVRGVAFF

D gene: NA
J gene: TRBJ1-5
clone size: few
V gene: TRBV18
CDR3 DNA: TGTGCCAGCTCACCCTACAGGGACAATCAGCCCCAGCATTTT
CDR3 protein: CASSPYRDNQPQHF

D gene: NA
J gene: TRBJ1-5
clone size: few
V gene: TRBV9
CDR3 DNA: TGTGCCAGCAGCGTGGCGGGGGCGCCGAGTCAGCCCCAGCATTTT
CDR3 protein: CASSVAGAPSQPQHF

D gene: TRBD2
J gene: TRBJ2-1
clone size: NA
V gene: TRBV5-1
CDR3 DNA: TGCGCCAGCAGCTTGGGTCTTAGCGGGAGTAGTATGGATGAGCAGTTCTTC
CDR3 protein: CASSLGLSGSSMDEQFF

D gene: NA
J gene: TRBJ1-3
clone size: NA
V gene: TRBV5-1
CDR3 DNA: TGCGCCAGCAGCACAACAGGACACACCATATATTTT
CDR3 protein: CASSTTGHTIYF

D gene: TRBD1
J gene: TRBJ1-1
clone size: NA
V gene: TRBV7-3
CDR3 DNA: TGTGCCAGCAGTTTACAGGGGGCTACTGAAGCTTTCTTT
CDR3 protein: CASSLQGATEAFF

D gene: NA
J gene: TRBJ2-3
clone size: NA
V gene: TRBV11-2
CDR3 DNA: TGTGCCAGCAGCTTAGACCCGGGACACCCTGGCACAGATACGCAGTATTTT
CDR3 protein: CASSLDPGHPGTDTQYF

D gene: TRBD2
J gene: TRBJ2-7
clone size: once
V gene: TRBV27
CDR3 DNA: TGTGCCAGCAGTCTAAGGACTAGCGGGCCCTACGAGCAGTACTTC
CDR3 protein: CASSLRTSGPYEQYF

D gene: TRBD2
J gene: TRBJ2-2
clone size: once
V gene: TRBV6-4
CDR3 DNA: TGTGCCAGCAGTGACAGGGGACTAGCGGGAGAAAACACCGGGGAGCTGTTTTTT
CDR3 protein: CASSDRGLAGENTGELFF

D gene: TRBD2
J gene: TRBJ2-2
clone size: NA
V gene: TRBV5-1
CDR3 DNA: TGCGCCAGCAGCTTGGTGACTAGCGGGAGAATTCACACCGGGGAGCTGTTTTTT
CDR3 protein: CASSLVTSGRIHTGELFF

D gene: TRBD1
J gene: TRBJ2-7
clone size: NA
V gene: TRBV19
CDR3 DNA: TGTGCCAGCAGTATAGGCTACAGGGGATACGAGCAGTACTTC
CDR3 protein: CASSIGYRGYEQYF

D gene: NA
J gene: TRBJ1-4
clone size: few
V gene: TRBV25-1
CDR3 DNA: TGTGCCAGCAGTGATTATGGGCTGCCCAATGAAAAACTGTTTTTT
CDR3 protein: CASSDYGLPNEKLFF

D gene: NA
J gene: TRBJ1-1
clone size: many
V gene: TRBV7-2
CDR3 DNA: TGTGCCAGCAGCTCGGTACAGGGCGGAACTGAAGCTTTCTTT
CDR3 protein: CASSSVQGGTEAFF

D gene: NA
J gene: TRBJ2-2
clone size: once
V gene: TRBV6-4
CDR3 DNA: TGTGCCAGCAGTCCCTTTGTTGGCCGGGAGCTGTTTTTT
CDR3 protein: CASSPFVGRELFF

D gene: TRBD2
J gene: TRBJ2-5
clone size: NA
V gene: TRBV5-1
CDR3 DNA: TGCGCCAGCAGCCTCCGCCAGCGGGACGGGACCCAGTACTTC
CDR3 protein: CASSLRQRDGTQYF

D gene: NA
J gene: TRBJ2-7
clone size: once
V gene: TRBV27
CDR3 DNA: TGTGCCAGCAGTTTGAGACAGCCATTCTACGAGCAGTACTTC
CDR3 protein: CASSLRQPFYEQYF

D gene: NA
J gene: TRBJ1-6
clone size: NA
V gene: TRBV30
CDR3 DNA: TGTGCCTGGGACACAGGGATCTCCTATAATTCACCCCTCCACTTT
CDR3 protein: CAWDTGISYNSPLHF

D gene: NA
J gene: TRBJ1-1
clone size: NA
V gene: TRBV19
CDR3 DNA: TGTGCCATTAGCCGGGACAAGAACACTGAAGCTTTCTTT
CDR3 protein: CAISRDKNTEAFF

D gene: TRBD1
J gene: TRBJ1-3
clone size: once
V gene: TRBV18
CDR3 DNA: TGTGCCAGCTCACCGAAGACAGGGGGCCCTGGAAACACCATATATTTT
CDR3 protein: CASSPKTGGPGNTIYF

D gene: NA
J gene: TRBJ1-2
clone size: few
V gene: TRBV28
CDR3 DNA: TGTGCCAGCACCTCCTGGTCAGGGCACGGCTACACCTTC
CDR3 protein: CASTSWSGHGYTF

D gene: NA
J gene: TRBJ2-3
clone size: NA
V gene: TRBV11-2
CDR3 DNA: TGTGCCAGCAGCTTAGATCCGGGGTCGGCAGATACGCAGTATTTT
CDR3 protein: CASSLDPGSADTQYF

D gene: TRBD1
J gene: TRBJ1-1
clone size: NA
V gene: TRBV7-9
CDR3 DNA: TGTGCCAGCAGCTATGGGACAGGGGACACTGAAGCTTTCTTT
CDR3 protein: CASSYGTGDTEAFF

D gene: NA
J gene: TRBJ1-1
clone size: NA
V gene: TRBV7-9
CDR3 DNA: TGTGCCAGCAGCTTACTCAGGGGCAGGGACGCTGAAGCTTTCTTT
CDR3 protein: CASSLLRGRDAEAFF

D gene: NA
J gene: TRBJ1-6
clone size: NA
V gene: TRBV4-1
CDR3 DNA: TGCGCCAGCAGCCAAGAGACGGGAACTAATTCACCCCTCCACTTT
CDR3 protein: CASSQETGTNSPLHF

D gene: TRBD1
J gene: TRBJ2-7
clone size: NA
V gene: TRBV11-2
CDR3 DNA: TGTGCCAGCAGCTTAGATGTCATGGCAGGGGGCACCTACGAGCAGTACTTC
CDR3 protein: CASSLDVMAGGTYEQYF

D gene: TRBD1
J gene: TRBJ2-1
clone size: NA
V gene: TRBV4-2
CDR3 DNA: TGTGCCAGCAGCCAAGCTACCGGGACAGGGACGAATGAGCAGTTCTTC
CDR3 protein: CASSQATGTGTNEQFF

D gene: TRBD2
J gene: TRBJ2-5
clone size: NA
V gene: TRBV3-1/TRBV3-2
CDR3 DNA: TGTGCCAGCAGCCCGGGACTAGCGGGATTCCGAGAGACCCAGTACTTC
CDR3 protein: CASSPGLAGFRETQYF

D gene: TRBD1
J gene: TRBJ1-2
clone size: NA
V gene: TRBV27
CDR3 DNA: TGTGCCAGCAGTTTGACAGGGAATAACTATGGCTACACCTTC
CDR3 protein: CASSLTGNNYGYTF

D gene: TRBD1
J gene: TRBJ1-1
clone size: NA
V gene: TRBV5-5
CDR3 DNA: TGTGCCAGCAGCAAAAACCGGGACAGCTTTAGGTACACTGAAGCTTTCTTT
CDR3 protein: CASSKNRDSFRYTEAFF

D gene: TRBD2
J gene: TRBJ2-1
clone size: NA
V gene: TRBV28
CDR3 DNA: TGTGCCAGCAGTTTATTAGGGCGGGAGTCAATCTCCTACAATGAGCAGTTCTTC
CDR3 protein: CASSLLGRESISYNEQFF

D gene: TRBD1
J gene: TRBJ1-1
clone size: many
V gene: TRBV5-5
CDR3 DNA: TGTGCCAGCAGCAGTACCAGGGGGCCTAGAGGAGCTTTCTTT
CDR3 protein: CASSSTRGPRGAFF

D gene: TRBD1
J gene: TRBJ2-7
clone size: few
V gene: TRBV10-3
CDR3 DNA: TGTGCCAGCCGGGACAGCCCCTACGAGCAGTACTTC
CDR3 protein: CASRDSPYEQYF

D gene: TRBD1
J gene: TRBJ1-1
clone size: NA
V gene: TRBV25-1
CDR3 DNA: TGTGCCAGCAGATCGGGACAGAAGAACACTGAAGCTTTCTTT
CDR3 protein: CASRSGQKNTEAFF

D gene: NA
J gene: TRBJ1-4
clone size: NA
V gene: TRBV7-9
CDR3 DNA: TGTGCCAGCAGCTTAGGCAGGGGCGATGAAAAACTGTTTTTT
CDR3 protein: CASSLGRGDEKLFF

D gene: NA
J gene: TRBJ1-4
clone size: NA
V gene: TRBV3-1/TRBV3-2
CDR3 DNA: TGTGCCAGCAGCCAAGTGGGGTCCGGGGTTGATGAAAAACTGTTTTTT
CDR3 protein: CASSQVGSGVDEKLFF

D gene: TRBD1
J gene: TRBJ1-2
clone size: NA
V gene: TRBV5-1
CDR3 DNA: TGCGCCAGCAGCTTGGAAGAGGGACAGGGAGACTATGGCTACACCTTC
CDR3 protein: CASSLEEGQGDYGYTF

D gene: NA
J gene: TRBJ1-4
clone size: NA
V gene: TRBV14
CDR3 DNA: TGTGCCAGCAGCCAAGCTCTGGCGGGAGCTGGTGAAAAACTGTTTTTT
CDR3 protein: CASSQALAGAGEKLFF

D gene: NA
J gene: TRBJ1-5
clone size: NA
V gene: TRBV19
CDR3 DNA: TGTGCCAGTAGTACCCCGGGGACTGCGGGACAGCCCCAGCATTTT
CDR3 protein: CASSTPGTAGQPQHF